The following is a T cell receptor beta chain sequence with its context. Its binding antigen is unknown. The record has no base qualities; no much larger clone is one base away. The sample comes from a study of T-cell memory formation after mild COVID-19 (dated by TCRdb to 2020 to 2022). In the study overall: Most TCR sequence clusters were specific to one of the two donors. Longitudinal TCRalpha and TCRbeta repertoire sequencing tracked T-cell clones expanding and contracting after mild COVID-19 in two donors. Two young, previously healthy adult volunteers, one female and one male, were included in the cohort. Overall study results and their limits: Whether the second-wave clones peaking on day 37 were SARS-CoV-2 specific was not confirmed. Contracting CD4+ clones were found mainly in CM and EM memory subsets, while CD8+ clones were enriched in EMRA. Only two mild cases were covered in the study, and larger cohorts including severe cases with pre-infection samples were considered necessary. Clones contracting from day 15 to 85 had balanced CD4/CD8 phenotypes, while a second wave expanding from day 15 to 37 was biased towards CD4+. Some responding clones were found in pre-infection memory, which suggests that pre-existing cross-reactive memory T cells took part in the SARS-CoV-2 response.

Ficoll-Paque density gradient centrifugation was the method used to isolate PBMCs. Sequencer: Illumina NovaSeq 6000. TCRalpha and TCRbeta cDNA libraries were constructed by 5'RACE with constant-segment primers, with sample barcodes and unique molecular identifiers being introduced. RNA was extracted from every sample with Trizol reagent. The libraries were amplified in two PCR steps, and the second step added a second sample barcode and Illumina TruSeq adapters. Sequencing of the libraries was done on an Illumina NovaSeq, producing 2 x 150 bp paired-end reads. The original pipeline was this. Reads were demultiplexed and collapsed into UMI-guided consensus sequences with migec v1.2.7. Using mixcr v2.1.11, UMI consensuses were aligned to TRA and TRB V and J templates and then assembled into clonotypes. A clonotype was counted as expanded or contracted only if both edgeR and NoisET called the change significant, with noise models trained on biological replicates. For edgeR calls, a false discovery rate-adjusted p below 0.01 and a log2 fold-change threshold of 1 were applied. As an exploratory analysis of dynamics, max-normalized trajectories of the 1000 most abundant clonotypes were examined by PCA with hierarchical clustering. Separately sequenced CD4+ and CD8+ repertoires were used to assign the CD4 or CD8 phenotype of responding clones. In-frame beta chains were kept once TCRdb had trimmed the public reads at Q25 with fastp and called clones with MiXCR. Every distinct CDR3 protein forms one entry, paired with its most common genes and DNA. Clone size and V and J calls follow TCRdb, not the original study. The sample table shows some 300,000 distinct CDR3 sequences, and around 19% are seen once. The ten top clones hold under 25% of the sample.

There are 14 amino acids in the CDR3, from cysteine to phenylalanine inclusive. CDR3 DNA is the only sequence kept; it has 42 bases, read in frame from the first base. Based on the germline V gene, the CDR1 and CDR2 sequences are MGHRA and YSYEKL. Trimming costs V 1 base and J 1 base, and their ends lie 7 bases apart. Recombination joined TRBV4-1 with TRBJ1-1; the D gene identity is not certain. This TCR was sampled from a man younger than 35 who had mild COVID-19 (a few samples of this study predate the infection). The sample titles of this study are shuffled in the database, so cell type and time point are left out; the donor was told from shared clones. Sequencing input: PBMCs or a T cell subset sorted from them (not recorded which). Read as DNA, the sequence is TGCGCCAGCAGCCAAGCTCCCTCGAACACTGAAGCTTTCTTT. Its translation is CASSQAPSNTEAFF.